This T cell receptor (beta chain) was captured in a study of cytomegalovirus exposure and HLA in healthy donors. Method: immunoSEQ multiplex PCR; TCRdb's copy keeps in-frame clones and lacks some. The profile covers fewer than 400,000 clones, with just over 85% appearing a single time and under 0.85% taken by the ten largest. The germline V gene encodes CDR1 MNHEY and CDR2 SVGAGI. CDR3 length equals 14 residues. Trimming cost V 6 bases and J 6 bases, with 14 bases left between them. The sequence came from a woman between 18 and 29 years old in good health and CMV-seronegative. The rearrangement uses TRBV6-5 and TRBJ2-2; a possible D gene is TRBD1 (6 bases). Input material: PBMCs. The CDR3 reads CASSWGDRSGELFF. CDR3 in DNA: TGTGCCAGCAGCTGGGGAGACAGGTCCGGGGAGCTGTTTTTT.